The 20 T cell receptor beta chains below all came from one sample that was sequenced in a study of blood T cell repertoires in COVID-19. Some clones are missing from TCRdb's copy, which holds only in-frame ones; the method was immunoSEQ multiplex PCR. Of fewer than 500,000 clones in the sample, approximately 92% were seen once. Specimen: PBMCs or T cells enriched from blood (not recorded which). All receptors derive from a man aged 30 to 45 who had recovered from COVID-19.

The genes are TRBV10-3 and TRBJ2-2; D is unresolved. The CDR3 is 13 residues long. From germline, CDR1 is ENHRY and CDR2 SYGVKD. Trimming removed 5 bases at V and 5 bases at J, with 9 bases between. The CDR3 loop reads CAISLDLTGELFF. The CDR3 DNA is TGTGCCATCAGTTTAGATTTAACCGGGGAGCTGTTTTTT.

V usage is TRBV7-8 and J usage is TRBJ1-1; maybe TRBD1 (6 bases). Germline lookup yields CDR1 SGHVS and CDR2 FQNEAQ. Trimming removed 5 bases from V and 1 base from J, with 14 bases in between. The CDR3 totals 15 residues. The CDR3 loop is CASSHNRQENTEAFF. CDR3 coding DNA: TGTGCCAGCAGCCACAACCGACAGGAGAACACTGAAGCTTTCTTT.

The CDR3 loop is CASSEERAVGTQYF. For the CDR3, the DNA is TGTGCCAGCAGTGAAGAGCGGGCAGTAGGGACCCAGTACTTC. This chain joins TRBV2 and TRBJ2-5, with TRBD2 as a possible D gene (6 bases). Between the trimmed V and J ends, which lost 1 base and 7 bases, there was a span of 13 bases. Germline loops: CDR1 SNHLY, CDR2 FYNNEI. The CDR3 contains 14 residues.

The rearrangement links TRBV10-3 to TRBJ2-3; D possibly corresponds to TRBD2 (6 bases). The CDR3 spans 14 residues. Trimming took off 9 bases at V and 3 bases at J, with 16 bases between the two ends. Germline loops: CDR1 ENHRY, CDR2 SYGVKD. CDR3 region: CAMTPGDVTDTQYF. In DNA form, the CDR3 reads TGTGCCATGACTCCGGGAGACGTGACAGATACGCAGTATTTT.

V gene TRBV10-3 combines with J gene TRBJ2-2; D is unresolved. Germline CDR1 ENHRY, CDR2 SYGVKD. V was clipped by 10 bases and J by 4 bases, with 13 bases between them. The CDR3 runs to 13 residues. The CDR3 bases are TGTGCCACCTCAGATCTTACCACCGGGGAGCTGTTTTTT. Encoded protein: CATSDLTTGELFF.

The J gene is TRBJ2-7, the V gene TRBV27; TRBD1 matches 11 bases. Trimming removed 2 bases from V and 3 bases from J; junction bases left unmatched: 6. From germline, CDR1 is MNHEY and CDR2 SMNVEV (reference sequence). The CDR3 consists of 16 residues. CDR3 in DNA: TGTGCCAGCAGTTTAGAGGGGACAGGGGGGAACTACGAGCAGTACTTC. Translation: CASSLEGTGGNYEQYF.

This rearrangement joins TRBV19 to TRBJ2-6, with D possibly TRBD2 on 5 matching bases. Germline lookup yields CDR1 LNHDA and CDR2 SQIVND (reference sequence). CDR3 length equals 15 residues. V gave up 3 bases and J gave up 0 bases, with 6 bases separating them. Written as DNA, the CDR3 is TGTGCCAGTAGTATGGGGAGCTCTGGGGCCAACGTCCTGACTTTC. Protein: CASSMGSSGANVLTF.

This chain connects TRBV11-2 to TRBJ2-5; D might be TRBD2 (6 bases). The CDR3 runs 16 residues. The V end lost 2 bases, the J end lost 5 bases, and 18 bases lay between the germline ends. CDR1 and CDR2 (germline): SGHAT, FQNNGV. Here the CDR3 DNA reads TGTGCCAGCAGCTTATTCCCCGGGCGGGACGGGGAGACCCAGTACTTC. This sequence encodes CASSLFPGRDGETQYF.

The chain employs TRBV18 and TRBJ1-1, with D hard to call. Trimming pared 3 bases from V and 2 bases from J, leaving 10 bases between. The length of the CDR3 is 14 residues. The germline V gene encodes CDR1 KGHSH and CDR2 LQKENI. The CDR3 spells CASSPSGRNTEAFF. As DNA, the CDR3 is TGTGCCAGCTCACCCAGCGGCAGAAACACTGAAGCTTTCTTT.

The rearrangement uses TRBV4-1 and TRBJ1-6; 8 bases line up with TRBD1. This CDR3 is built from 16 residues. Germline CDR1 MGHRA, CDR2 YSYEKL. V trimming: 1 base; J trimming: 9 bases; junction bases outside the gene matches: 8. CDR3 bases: TGCGCCAGCAGCCAAGGGACAGGGTTTTTGGGTTCACCCCTCCACTTT. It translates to CASSQGTGFLGSPLHF.

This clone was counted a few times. CDR3 DNA sequence: TGTGCCAGCAGTTTAGCGGTCAGCTCCACGAGAAACTATGGCTACACCTTC. This codes for CASSLAVSSTRNYGYTF. The chain has TRBV27 and TRBJ1-2; no firm D call. V shed 2 bases and J shed 2 bases, with 18 bases lying between them. Germline lookup yields CDR1 MNHEY and CDR2 SMNVEV (reference sequence). The CDR3 spans 17 residues.

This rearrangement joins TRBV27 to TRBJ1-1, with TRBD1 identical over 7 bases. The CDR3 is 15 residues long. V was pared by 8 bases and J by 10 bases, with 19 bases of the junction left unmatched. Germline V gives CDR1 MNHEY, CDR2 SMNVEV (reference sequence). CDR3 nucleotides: TGTGCCAGCGGCACCCCATTAACAGGGGCCTCTGCAGCTTTCTTT. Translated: CASGTPLTGASAAFF.

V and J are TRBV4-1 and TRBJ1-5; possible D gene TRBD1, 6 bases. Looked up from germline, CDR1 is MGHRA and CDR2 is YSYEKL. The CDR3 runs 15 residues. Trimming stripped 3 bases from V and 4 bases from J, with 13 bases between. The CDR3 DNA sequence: TGCGCCAGCAGCCAGTCACGTACAGGGAATCAGCCCCAGCATTTT. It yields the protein CASSQSRTGNQPQHF.

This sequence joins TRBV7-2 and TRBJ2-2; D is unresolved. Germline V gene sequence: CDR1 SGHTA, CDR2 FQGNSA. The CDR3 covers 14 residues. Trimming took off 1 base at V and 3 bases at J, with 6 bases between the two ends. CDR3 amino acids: CASSLGRYTGELFF. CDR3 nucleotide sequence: TGTGCCAGCAGCTTAGGGCGGTACACCGGGGAGCTGTTTTTT.

CDR3 nucleotides: TGTGCCAGCAGCCAAGATTTGTCAGGGGGAAACATTCAGTACTTC. Translating it yields CASSQDLSGGNIQYF. V usage is TRBV3-1 (or the pseudogene TRBV3-2) and J usage is TRBJ2-4, with 7 bases aligning to TRBD1. Per germline, CDR1 LGHDT and CDR2 YNNKEL (reference sequence). The CDR3 runs to 15 residues. The J segment lost 6 bases and the V segment lost 0 bases, leaving 5 bases of the junction unmatched.

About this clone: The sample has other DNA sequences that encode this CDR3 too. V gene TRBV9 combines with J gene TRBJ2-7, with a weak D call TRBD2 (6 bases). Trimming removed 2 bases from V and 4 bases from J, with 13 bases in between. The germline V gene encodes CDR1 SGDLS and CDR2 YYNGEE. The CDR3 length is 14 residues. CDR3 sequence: CASSVGGNSYEQYF. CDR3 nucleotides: TGTGCCAGCAGCGTTGGGGGGAACTCGTACGAGCAGTACTTC.

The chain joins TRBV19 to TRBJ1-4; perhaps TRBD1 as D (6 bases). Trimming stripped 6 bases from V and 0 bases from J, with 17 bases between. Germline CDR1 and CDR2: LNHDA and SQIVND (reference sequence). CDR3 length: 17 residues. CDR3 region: CASSSRGLPATNEKLFF. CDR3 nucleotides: TGTGCCAGTAGCTCCAGGGGCCTGCCGGCAACTAATGAAAAACTGTTTTTT.

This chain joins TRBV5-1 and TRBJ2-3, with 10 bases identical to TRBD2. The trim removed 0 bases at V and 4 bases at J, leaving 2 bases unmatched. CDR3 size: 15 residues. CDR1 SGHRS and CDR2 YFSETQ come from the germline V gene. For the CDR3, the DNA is TGCGCCAGCAGCTTGGGGACTAGCGGTCCAGATACGCAGTATTTT. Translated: CASSLGTSGPDTQYF.

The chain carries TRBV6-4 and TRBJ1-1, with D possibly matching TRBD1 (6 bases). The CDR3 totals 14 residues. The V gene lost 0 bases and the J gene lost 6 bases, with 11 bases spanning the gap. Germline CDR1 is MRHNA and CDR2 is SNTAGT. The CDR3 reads CASSDSAGAPEAFF. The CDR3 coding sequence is TGTGCCAGCAGTGACTCCGCGGGGGCCCCTGAAGCTTTCTTT.

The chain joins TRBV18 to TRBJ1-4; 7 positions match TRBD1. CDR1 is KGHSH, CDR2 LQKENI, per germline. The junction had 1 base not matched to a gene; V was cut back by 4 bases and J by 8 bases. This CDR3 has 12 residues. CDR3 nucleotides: TGTGCCAGCTCACTCAGGGGGGAAAAACTGTTTTTT. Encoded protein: CASSLRGEKLFF. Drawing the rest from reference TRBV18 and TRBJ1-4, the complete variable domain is NAGVMQNPRHLVRRRGQEARLRCSPMKGHSHVYWYRQLPEEGLKFMVYLQKENIIDESGMPKERFSAEFPKEGPSILRIQQVVRGDSAAYFCASSLRGEKLFFGSGTQLSVL.